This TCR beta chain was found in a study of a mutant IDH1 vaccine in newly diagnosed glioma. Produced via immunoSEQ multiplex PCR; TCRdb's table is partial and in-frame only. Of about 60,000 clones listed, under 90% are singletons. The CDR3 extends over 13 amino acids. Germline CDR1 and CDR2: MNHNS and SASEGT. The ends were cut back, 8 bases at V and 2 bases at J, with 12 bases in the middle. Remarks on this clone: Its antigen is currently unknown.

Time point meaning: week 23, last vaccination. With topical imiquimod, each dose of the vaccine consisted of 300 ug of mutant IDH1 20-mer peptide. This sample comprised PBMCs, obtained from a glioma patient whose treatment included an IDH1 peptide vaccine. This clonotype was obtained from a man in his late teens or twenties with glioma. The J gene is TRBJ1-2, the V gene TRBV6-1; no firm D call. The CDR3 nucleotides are TGTGCCAGCCAAACGGGGTTGAACTATGGCTACACCTTC. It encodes CASQTGLNYGYTF.